This T cell receptor (beta chain) was retrieved from a study of T-cell memory formation after mild COVID-19. A single record per CDR3 protein comes from TCRdb applying MiXCR to the 5' RACE reads. In the table there are about 470,000 distinct CDR3 sequences, about 23% of which are singletons. This receptor was taken from an adult woman who had mild COVID-19 (a few samples of this study predate the infection). Cell type and time point are not known. Sequenced material: PBMCs or a T cell subset sorted from them (not recorded which).

CDR3: CASSQAQGLDTEAFF. In nucleotides, the CDR3 is TGTGCCAGCAGCCAAGCCCAGGGGCTGGACACTGAAGCTTTCTTT. The V gene is TRBV4-2, the J gene TRBJ1-1, with D tentatively TRBD1 (6 bases). V was trimmed by 1 base and J by 3 bases, leaving 12 bases between them. The CDR3 totals 15 residues. Germline V gene lookup returns CDR1 LGHNA and CDR2 YNFKEQ.